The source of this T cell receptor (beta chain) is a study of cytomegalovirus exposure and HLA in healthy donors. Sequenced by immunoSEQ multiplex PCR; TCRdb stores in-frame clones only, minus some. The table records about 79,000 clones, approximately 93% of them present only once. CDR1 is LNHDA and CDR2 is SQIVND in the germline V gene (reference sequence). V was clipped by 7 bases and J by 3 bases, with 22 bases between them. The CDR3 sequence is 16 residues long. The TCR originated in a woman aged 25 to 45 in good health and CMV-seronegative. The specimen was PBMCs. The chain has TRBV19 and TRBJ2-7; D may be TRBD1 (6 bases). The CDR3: CASKGTGSVTGYEQYF. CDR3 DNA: TGTGCCAGTAAAGGAACAGGGAGTGTAACGGGCTACGAGCAGTACTTC.